These 21 T cell receptor beta chains share one sample of origin, sequenced in a study of cytomegalovirus exposure and HLA in healthy donors. Sequencing used immunoSEQ multiplex PCR; TCRdb keeps in-frame clones, though not all of them. The data contain approximately 170,000 clones, more than 80% of them seen just once; the ten biggest clones take up roughly 3%. The source material was PBMCs. The source of these receptors is a woman aged 18 to 35 in good health and CMV-seropositive.

The V gene is TRBV27, the J gene TRBJ2-1; 7 bases fit TRBD2. This CDR3 contains 13 residues. The junction had 11 bases not matched to a gene; V was cut back by 8 bases and J by 10 bases. Germline assignment: CDR1 MNHEY and CDR2 SMNVEV (reference sequence). The CDR3 coding sequence is TGTGCCAGCGCGCAGATCTCCGGGGGGGAGCAGTTCTTC. This translates into CASAQISGGEQFF.

The CDR3 sequence: CASSPSGASGANVLTF. CDR3 sequence (DNA): TGCGCCAGCAGCCCTAGCGGAGCGAGTGGGGCCAACGTCCTGACTTTC. The gene calls are TRBV4-3 and TRBJ2-6, with 7 bases that match TRBD2. Germline V CDR1 and CDR2: LGHNA, YSLEER. The V segment lost 4 bases and the J segment 3 bases; nucleotides outside the gene matches: 6. The CDR3 length is 16 residues.

The V and J genes are TRBV7-2 and TRBJ2-7, with D tentatively TRBD1 (6 bases). This CDR3 region has 18 residues. Germline-derived CDR1 and CDR2 are SGHTA and FQGNSA. V gave up 4 bases and J gave up 3 bases, with 25 bases separating them. CDR3 bases: TGTGCCAGCAGCTCAAAAAGAGGGGGACCCGCCTACCTCTACGAGCAGTACTTC. Translated, it gives CASSSKRGGPAYLYEQYF.

The V and J genes are TRBV2 and TRBJ1-5; no definite D call. The length of the CDR3 is 15 residues. V was shortened by 8 bases and J by 0 bases, with 14 bases between the two germline ends. The germline V gene has CDR1 SNHLY and CDR2 FYNNEI. DNA for the CDR3: TGTGCCAGCGCCGAGGGCTCCCATAGCAATCAGCCCCAGCATTTT. Amino acid sequence: CASAEGSHSNQPQHF.

The J gene is TRBJ2-1, the V gene TRBV6-6; TRBD2 is a possible D gene (5 bases). Germline V gene data show CDR1 as MNHNY and CDR2 as SVGAGI (reference sequence). CDR3 size: 15 residues. The V end lost 6 bases, the J end lost 3 bases, and 15 bases lay between the germline ends. The CDR3 loop reads CASRLTGLFYNEQFF. The CDR3 DNA is TGTGCCAGCAGACTAACCGGACTTTTCTACAATGAGCAGTTCTTC.

This chain joins TRBV11-2 and TRBJ2-1; D might be TRBD1 (5 bases). CDR3 length: 16 amino acids. The germline V and J ends were trimmed by 2 bases and 7 bases, with 18 bases remaining between them. The V gene's germline CDR1 is SGHAT and CDR2 FQNNGV. DNA of the CDR3: TGTGCCAGCAGCTTATGGGGCCCTACGAAAGGGAATGAGCAGTTCTTC. It translates to CASSLWGPTKGNEQFF. Full variable domain (missing parts from reference TRBV11-2 and TRBJ2-1): EAGVAQSPRYKIIEKRQSVAFWCNPISGHATLYWYQQILGQGPKLLIQFQNNGVVDDSQLPKDRFSAERLKGVDSTLKIQPAKLEDSAVYLCASSLWGPTKGNEQFFGPGTRLTVL.

The rearrangement joins TRBV7-6 to TRBJ2-3, with 12 bases lining up with TRBD2. V shed 5 bases and J 5 bases; nucleotides not matched to a gene: 8. CDR1 is SGHVS, CDR2 FNYEAQ, per germline. The CDR3 is 16 residues long. This CDR3 is CASSPLAGGRKDTQYF. CDR3 nucleotide sequence: TGTGCCAGCAGCCCACTAGCGGGGGGCAGGAAAGATACGCAGTATTTT.

The V and J genes are TRBV5-4 and TRBJ1-1, with 7 bases matching TRBD1. This CDR3 region has 16 residues. CDR1 is SGHNT, CDR2 YYREEE, per germline (reference sequence). J lost 3 bases, V lost 4 bases, and 12 bases had no gene match. CDR3 protein: CASSGARGSFDTEAFF. For the CDR3, the DNA is TGTGCCAGCAGCGGGGCCAGGGGGAGTTTTGACACTGAAGCTTTCTTT.

The chain combines TRBV28 with TRBJ2-5, with TRBD1 matching over 9 bases. With 10 bases clipped from V and 3 bases from J, the junction kept 9 bases outside the gene matches. Germline CDR1 MDHEN, CDR2 SYDVKM. This CDR3 has 14 amino acids. The CDR3 region is CATSPGQGEETQYF. As DNA, the CDR3 is TGTGCCACCTCCCCGGGACAGGGAGAAGAGACCCAGTACTTC.

DNA for the CDR3: TGTGCCAGCAGTGGGACAGCCTCCTACGAGCAGTACTTC. Translated: CASSGTASYEQYF. The V gene is TRBV9, the J gene TRBJ2-7; 7 bases agree with TRBD1. J lost 0 bases, V lost 5 bases, and 2 bases had no gene match. Germline V gene sequence: CDR1 SGDLS, CDR2 YYNGEE. The CDR3 has 13 amino acids. The full variable domain, in which reference TRBV9 and TRBJ2-7 provide the parts outside the CDR3, is DSGVTQTPKHLITATGQRVTLRCSPRSGDLSVYWYQQSLDQGLQFLIQYYNGEERAKGNILERFSAQQFPDLHSELNLSSLELGDSALYFCASSGTASYEQYFGPGTRLTVT.

The CDR3 nucleotides read TGTGCCAGCAGCTTTGTCCGCGGGTTGGATGGCTACACCTTC. This codes for CASSFVRGLDGYTF. The chain joins TRBV5-4 to TRBJ1-2; D unclear. V lost 2 bases to trimming and J lost 6 bases, with 14 bases between them. This CDR3 spans 14 amino acids. Germline values: CDR1 SGHNT, CDR2 YYREEE (reference sequence).

The chain uses TRBV28 and TRBJ1-2; D may be TRBD1 (6 bases). Germline V CDR1 and CDR2: MDHEN, SYDVKM. This CDR3 spans 12 amino acids. V lost 8 bases to trimming and J lost 5 bases, with 12 bases between them. The CDR3 coding sequence is TGTGCCAGCCATGACAGGATATATGGCTACACCTTC. Translated, it gives CASHDRIYGYTF.

The chain links TRBV27 to TRBJ2-5; 9 nucleotides match TRBD1. The CDR3 spans 14 residues. The V and J ends lost 6 bases and 1 base, in that order; junction bases with no gene match: 3. Germline CDR1 MNHEY, CDR2 SMNVEV (reference sequence). CDR3 sequence: CASSTGGRQETQYF. The CDR3 DNA reads TGTGCCAGCAGCACAGGGGGCCGCCAAGAGACCCAGTACTTC.

This clone was found once. The chain couples TRBV6-1 to TRBJ2-1; 7 bases align to TRBD2. V gave up 7 bases and J gave up 7 bases; unmatched junction bases: 10. There are 14 residues in the CDR3. Germline CDR1 MNHNS, CDR2 SASEGT. CDR3 DNA: TGTGCCAGCACAGGACTAGATGCTGGGAATGAGCAGTTCTTC. This gives the protein CASTGLDAGNEQFF.

This clone is a singleton in its sample. This sequence joins TRBV2 and TRBJ1-4, with 7 bases that match TRBD1. The CDR3 is 14 residues long. V lost 5 bases, J lost 8 bases, and 8 bases stayed unmatched. Germline V CDR1 and CDR2: SNHLY, FYNNEI. The CDR3 bases are TGTGCCAGCAGTCCCTCGGGACAGCGGGAAAAACTGTTTTTT. It translates to CASSPSGQREKLFF. Drawing the rest from reference TRBV2 and TRBJ1-4, the complete variable domain is EPEVTQTPSHQVTQMGQEVILRCVPISNHLYFYWYRQILGQKVEFLVSFYNNEISEKSEIFDDQFSVERPDGSNFTLKIRSTKLEDSAMYFCASSPSGQREKLFFGSGTQLSVL.

J is TRBJ1-1 and V is TRBV29-1; D uncertain. This CDR3 is built from 11 residues. Germline V CDR1 and CDR2: SQVTM, ANQGSEA. V lost 7 bases to trimming and J lost 1 base, with 7 bases between them. CDR3 DNA sequence: TGCAGCGGCCCCAGGAACACTGAAGCTTTCTTT. This codes for CSGPRNTEAFF.

The rearrangement uses TRBV4-1 and TRBJ2-7; 8 nucleotides align to TRBD1. The length of the CDR3 is 16 residues. CDR1 is MGHRA and CDR2 is YSYEKL in the germline V gene. Trimming cost V 5 bases and J 6 bases; bases outside gene matches: 15. This chain's CDR3 is CASSSRIRQGISEQYF. The CDR3 DNA sequence: TGCGCCAGCAGCTCCCGGATTCGACAGGGGATCTCCGAGCAGTACTTC.

This chain links TRBV9 with TRBJ1-1; TRBD1 might be the D (5 bases). This CDR3 comprises 17 residues. CDR1 SGDLS and CDR2 YYNGEE come from the germline V gene. Trimming removed 0 bases from V and 1 base from J, with 16 bases in between. CDR3 nucleotide sequence: TGTGCCAGCAGCGTAGCTACATTGGGCAGGGAGAACACTGAAGCTTTCTTT. The encoded protein is CASSVATLGRENTEAFF.

The rearrangement uses TRBV4-1 and TRBJ2-2; 7 bases are a match to TRBD2. CDR1 is MGHRA and CDR2 is YSYEKL in the germline V gene. This CDR3 has 18 amino acids. Trimming took 1 base from V and 6 from J; bases not matched to a gene: 14. In nucleotides, the CDR3 is TGCGCCAGCAGCCAAGTAGTGGGCGGGAGTAGGCATGCCGGGGAGCTGTTTTTT. It encodes CASSQVVGGSRHAGELFF.

The chain employs TRBV7-9 and TRBJ1-1; 8 bases agree with TRBD1. Trimming removed 1 base from V and 7 bases from J; junction bases left unmatched: 11. CDR1 and CDR2 (germline): SEHNR, FQNEAQ (reference sequence). The length of the CDR3 is 16 residues. CDR3 bases: TGTGCCAGCAGCTTAGGATTCGGCAGGGGGCATATTGAAGCTTTCTTT. This translates into CASSLGFGRGHIEAFF.

The chain is built from TRBV27 and TRBJ1-1; possible D gene TRBD1, 5 bases. From germline, CDR1 is MNHEY and CDR2 SMNVEV (reference sequence). Trimming cost V 2 bases and J 2 bases, with 6 bases left between them. The CDR3 has 13 residues. CDR3 DNA sequence: TGTGCCAGCAGTTTAGACAGTAACACTGAAGCTTTCTTT. This codes for CASSLDSNTEAFF.